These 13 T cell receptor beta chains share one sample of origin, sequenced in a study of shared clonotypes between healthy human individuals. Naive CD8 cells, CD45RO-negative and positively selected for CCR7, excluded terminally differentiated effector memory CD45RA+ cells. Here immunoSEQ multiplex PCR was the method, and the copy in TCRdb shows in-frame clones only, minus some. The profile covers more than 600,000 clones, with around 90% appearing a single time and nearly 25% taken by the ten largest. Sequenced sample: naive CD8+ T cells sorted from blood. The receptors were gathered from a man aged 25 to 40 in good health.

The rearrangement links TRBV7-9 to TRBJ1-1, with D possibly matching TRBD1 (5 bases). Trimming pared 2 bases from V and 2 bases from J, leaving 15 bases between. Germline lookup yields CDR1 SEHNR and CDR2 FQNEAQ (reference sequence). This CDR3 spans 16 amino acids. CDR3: CASSLSQGSTNTEAFF. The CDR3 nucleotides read TGTGCCAGCAGCTTAAGTCAGGGCTCGACCAACACTGAAGCTTTCTTT.

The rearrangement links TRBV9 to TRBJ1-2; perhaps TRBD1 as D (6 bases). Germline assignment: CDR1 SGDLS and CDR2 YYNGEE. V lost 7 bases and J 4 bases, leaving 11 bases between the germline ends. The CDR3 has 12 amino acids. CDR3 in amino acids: CASGTGTYGYTF. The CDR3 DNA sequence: TGTGCCAGCGGAACAGGGACCTATGGCTACACCTTC.

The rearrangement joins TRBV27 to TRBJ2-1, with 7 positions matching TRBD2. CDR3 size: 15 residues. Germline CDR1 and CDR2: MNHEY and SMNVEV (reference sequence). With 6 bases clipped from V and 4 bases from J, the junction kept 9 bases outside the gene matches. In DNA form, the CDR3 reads TGTGCCAGCAGCCGAGGACTAGTCCCTTACAATGAGCAGTTCTTC. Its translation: CASSRGLVPYNEQFF.

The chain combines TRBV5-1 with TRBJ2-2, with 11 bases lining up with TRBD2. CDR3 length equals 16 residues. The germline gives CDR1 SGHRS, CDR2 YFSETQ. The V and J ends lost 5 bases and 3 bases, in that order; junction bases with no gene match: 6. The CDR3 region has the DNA TGCGCCAGCAGACCTAGCGGGAGGACGTACACCGGGGAGCTGTTTTTT. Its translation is CASRPSGRTYTGELFF.

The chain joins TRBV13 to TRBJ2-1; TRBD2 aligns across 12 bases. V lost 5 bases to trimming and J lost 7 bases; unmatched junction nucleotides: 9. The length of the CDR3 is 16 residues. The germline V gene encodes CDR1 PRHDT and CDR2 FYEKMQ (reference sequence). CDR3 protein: CASSTTAGTSGNEQFF. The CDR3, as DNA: TGTGCCAGCAGCACCACTGCCGGGACTAGCGGGAATGAGCAGTTCTTC.

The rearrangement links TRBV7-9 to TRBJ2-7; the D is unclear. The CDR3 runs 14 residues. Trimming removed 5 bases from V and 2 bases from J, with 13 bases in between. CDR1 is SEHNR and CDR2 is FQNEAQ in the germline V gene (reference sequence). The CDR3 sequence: CASSPPVRAYEQYF. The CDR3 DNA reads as TGTGCCAGCAGCCCCCCCGTTAGGGCCTACGAGCAGTACTTC.

The CDR3 region is CASSQEVLGRTNEKLFF. The CDR3 region has the DNA TGTGCCAGCAGCCAAGAGGTCCTAGGGCGCACTAATGAAAAACTGTTTTTT. The V and J genes are TRBV4-2 and TRBJ1-4, with D unresolved. The germline V gene encodes CDR1 LGHNA and CDR2 YNFKEQ. The CDR3 has 17 amino acids. Trimming removed 0 bases from V and 2 bases from J, with 13 bases in between.

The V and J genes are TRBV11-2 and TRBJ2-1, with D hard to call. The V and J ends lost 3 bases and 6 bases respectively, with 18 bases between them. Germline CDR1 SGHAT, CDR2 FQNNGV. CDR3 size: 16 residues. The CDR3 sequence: CASSLGYARSGNEQFF. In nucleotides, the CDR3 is TGTGCCAGCAGCTTGGGGTACGCCAGGTCTGGCAATGAGCAGTTCTTC.

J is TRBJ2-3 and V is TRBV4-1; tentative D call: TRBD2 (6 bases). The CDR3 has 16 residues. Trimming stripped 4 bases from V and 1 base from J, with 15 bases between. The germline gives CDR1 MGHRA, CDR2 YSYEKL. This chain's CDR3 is CASSLPRASGTDTQYF. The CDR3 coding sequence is TGCGCCAGCAGCCTCCCCAGGGCTAGCGGCACAGATACGCAGTATTTT.

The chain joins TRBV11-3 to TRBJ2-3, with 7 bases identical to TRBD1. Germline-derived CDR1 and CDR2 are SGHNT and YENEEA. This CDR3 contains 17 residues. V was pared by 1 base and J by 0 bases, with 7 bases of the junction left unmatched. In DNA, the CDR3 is TGTGCCAGCAGCTTAGGCAGGGACAGATCAAGCACAGATACGCAGTATTTT. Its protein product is CASSLGRDRSSTDTQYF. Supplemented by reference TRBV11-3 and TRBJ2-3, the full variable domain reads EAGVVQSPRYKIIEKKQPVAFWCNPISGHNTLYWYLQNLGQGPELLIRYENEEAVDDSQLPKDRFSAERLKGVDSTLKIQPAELGDSAVYLCASSLGRDRSSTDTQYFGPGTRLTVL.

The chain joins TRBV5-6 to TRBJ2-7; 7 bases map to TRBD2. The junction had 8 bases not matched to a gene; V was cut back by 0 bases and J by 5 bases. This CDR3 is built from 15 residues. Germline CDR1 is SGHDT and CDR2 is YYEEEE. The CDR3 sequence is CASSLAGGTINEQYF. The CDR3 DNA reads TGTGCCAGCAGCTTGGCGGGAGGTACGATCAACGAGCAGTACTTC.

The CDR3 here is CASRTQRPYNEQFF. CDR3 nucleotides: TGTGCCAGCAGAACCCAGAGGCCTTACAATGAGCAGTTCTTC. This chain uses TRBV27 with TRBJ2-1; D is unclear. This CDR3 region has 14 residues. CDR1 is MNHEY and CDR2 is SMNVEV in the germline V gene (reference sequence). V was trimmed by 6 bases and J by 4 bases, leaving 13 bases between them.

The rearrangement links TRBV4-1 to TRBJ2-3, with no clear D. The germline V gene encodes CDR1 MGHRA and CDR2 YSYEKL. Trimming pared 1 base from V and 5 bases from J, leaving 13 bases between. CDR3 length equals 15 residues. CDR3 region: CASSQGLSTGDTQYF. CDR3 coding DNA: TGCGCCAGCAGCCAAGGGCTTTCCACCGGAGATACGCAGTATTTT.